The 3 T cell receptor beta chains below all came from one sample that was sequenced in a study of vaccination effects on CD4 cells after COVID-19. Before sequencing, viral peptide pools were used by the ViraFEST assay to expand antigen-specific CD4+ T cells. The authors isolated CD4+ T cells after roughly 10 days of culture. This individual contracted SARS-CoV-2 between March and December 2020, as verified by PCR. The protocol was immunoSEQ multiplex PCR, while the TCRdb copy is restricted to in-frame clones and leaves out a portion. The sample carries around 75,000 clones, 65% to 75% recorded once. These TCRs are of unknown antigen specificity. Material: CD4+ T cells from PBMCs cultured with HIV peptides, obtained before COVID-19 vaccination. Subset noted: HIV-1 Nef peptide pool negative control/reference culture. The origin of the receptors is a human donor who had a prior SARS-CoV-2 infection.

The chain carries TRBV4-2 and TRBJ2-7, with 12 bases identical to TRBD2. The CDR3 is made up of 17 amino acids. The J segment lost 0 bases and the V segment lost 4 bases, leaving 7 bases of the junction unmatched. Looked up from germline, CDR1 is LGHNA and CDR2 is YNFKEQ. The CDR3 is CASSRGLAGSISYEQYF. The CDR3 bases are TGTGCCAGCAGCCGAGGACTAGCGGGATCTATCTCCTACGAGCAGTACTTC.

V is TRBV5-4 and J is TRBJ2-5; D possibly corresponds to TRBD1 (6 bases). Germline CDR1 and CDR2: SGHNT and YYREEE (reference sequence). The CDR3 contains 13 residues. With 5 bases removed from V and 2 bases from J, the gap between germline ends came to 10 bases. As DNA, the CDR3 is TGTGCCAGCAGTCACAGGGATCAAGAGACCCAGTACTTC. Amino acids: CASSHRDQETQYF.

This clone has a handful of counts. The chain links TRBV14 to TRBJ2-3, with 7 bases identical to TRBD1. The CDR3 runs 15 residues. Germline CDR1 and CDR2: SGHDN and FVKESK. J was trimmed by 2 bases and V by 4 bases; bases with no gene match: 6. The CDR3 bases are TGTGCCAGCAGCCTCATACAGGGGTACACAGATACGCAGTATTTT. It codes for CASSLIQGYTDTQYF.